This TCR beta chain was retrieved from a study of T cells in Graves' hyperthyroidism and ophthalmopathy. Researchers took RNA transcripts and amplified the TCR beta CDR3 regions from them. RT-PCR in the first round (using the HTBI primer set) targeted the TCR CDR3. TCRdb analysed the multiplex PCR reads with MiXCR anew, one entry per CDR3 protein. The repertoire consists of 730,000 or so distinct CDR3 sequences, with around 20% occurring once and the leading ten covering about a sixth. For this clonotype: At one end the junction does not follow the germline gene, possibly because of a read error.

The source material was blood. This receptor was obtained from a woman in her forties or fifties with Graves' hyperthyroidism that later progressed to Graves' ophthalmopathy.

CDR3 sequence (DNA): TGTGCCAGCAGCCAAGGGACGCTAGCCTACAATAAGCAGTTCTTC. It translates to CASSQGTLAYNKQFF. This chain uses TRBV14 with TRBJ2-1; the D gene is possibly TRBD2 (5 bases). CDR3 length: 15 residues. Germline V gene lookup returns CDR1 SGHDN and CDR2 FVKESK.